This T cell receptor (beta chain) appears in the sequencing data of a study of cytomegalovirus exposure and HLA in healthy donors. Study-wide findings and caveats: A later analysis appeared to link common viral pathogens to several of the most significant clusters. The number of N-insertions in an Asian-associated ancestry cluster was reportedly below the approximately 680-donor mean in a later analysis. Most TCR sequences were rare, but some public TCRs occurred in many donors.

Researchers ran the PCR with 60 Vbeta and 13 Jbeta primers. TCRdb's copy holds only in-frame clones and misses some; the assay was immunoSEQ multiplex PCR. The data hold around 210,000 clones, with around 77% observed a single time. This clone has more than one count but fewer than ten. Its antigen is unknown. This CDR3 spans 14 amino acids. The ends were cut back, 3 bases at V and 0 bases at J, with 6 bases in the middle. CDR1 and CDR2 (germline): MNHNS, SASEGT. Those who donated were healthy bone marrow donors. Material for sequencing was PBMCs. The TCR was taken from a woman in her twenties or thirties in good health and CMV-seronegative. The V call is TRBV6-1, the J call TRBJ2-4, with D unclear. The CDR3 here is CASSDHGAKNIQYF. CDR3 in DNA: TGTGCCAGCAGTGATCACGGAGCCAAAAACATTCAGTACTTC.